This T cell receptor beta chain was found in a study of cytomegalovirus exposure and HLA in healthy donors. Study background: Tens of millions of unique TCR sequences came from HLA-typed donors in an early release. Study-level results: Among TCR beta chains, those listed as cytomegalovirus-associated numbered more than 150. Researchers had no immune exposure information except CMV serostatus available. The authors later found TCR association rates varying by HLA locus, with DRB1 most and HLA-C fewest.

Primers: 60 Vbeta forward and 13 Jbeta reverse. The method was immunoSEQ multiplex PCR; TCRdb's version includes in-frame clones alone and lacks a portion of them. The sample lists approximately 78,000 clones, 60% to 75% occurring once. This clone was detected a few times. Its antigen is still unknown. The ends were cut back, 4 bases at V and 0 bases at J, with 10 bases in the middle. The CDR3 spans 15 residues. Germline CDR1 SGDLS, CDR2 YYNGEE. The clonotype originates from a man aged 40-55 years in good health and CMV-seropositive. This sequence joins TRBV9 and TRBJ1-4; unclear D gene. What was sequenced was PBMCs. CDR3 loop: CASSPTPATNEKLFF. Written as DNA, the CDR3 is TGTGCCAGCAGCCCAACCCCAGCAACTAATGAAAAACTGTTTTTT.